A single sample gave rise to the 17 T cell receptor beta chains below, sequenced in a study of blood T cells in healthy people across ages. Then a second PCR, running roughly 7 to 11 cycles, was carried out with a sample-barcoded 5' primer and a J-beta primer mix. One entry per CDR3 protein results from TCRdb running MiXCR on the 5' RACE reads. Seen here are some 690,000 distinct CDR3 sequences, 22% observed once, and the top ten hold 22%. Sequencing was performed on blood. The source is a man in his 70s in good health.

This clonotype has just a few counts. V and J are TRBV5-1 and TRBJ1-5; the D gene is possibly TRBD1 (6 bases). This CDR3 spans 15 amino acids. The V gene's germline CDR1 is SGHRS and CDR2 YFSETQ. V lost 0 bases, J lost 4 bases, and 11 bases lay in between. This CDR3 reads CASSLDGGPNQPQHF. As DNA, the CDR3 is TGCGCCAGCAGCTTGGACGGGGGCCCAAATCAGCCCCAGCATTTT.

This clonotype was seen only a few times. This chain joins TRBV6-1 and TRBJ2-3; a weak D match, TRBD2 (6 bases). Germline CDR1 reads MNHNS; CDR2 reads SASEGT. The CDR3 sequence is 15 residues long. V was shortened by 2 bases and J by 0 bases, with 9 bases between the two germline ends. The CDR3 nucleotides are TGTGCCAGCAGTGAACTCCGGGGGAGCACAGATACGCAGTATTTT. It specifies CASSELRGSTDTQYF.

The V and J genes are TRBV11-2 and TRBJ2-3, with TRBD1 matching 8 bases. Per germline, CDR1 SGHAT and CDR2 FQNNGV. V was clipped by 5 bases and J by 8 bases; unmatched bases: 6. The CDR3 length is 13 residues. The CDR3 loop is CASSQGAVGTQYF. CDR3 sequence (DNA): TGTGCCAGCAGCCAGGGGGCCGTAGGTACGCAGTATTTT. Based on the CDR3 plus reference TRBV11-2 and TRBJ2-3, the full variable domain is EAGVAQSPRYKIIEKRQSVAFWCNPISGHATLYWYQQILGQGPKLLIQFQNNGVVDDSQLPKDRFSAERLKGVDSTLKIQPAKLEDSAVYLCASSQGAVGTQYFGPGTRLTVL.

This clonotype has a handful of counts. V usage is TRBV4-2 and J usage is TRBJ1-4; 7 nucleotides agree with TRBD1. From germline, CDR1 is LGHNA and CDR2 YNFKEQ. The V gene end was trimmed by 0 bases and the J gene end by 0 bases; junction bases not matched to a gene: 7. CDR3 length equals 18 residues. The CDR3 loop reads CASSQDWDRSTTNEKLFF. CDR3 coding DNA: TGTGCCAGCAGCCAAGATTGGGACAGATCTACAACTAATGAAAAACTGTTTTTT.

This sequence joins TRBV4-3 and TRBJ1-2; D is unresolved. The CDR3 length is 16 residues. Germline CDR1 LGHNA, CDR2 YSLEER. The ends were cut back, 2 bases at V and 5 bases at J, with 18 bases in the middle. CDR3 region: CASSQRAGRAEYGYTF. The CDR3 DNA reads TGCGCCAGCAGCCAACGGGCGGGAAGAGCTGAGTATGGCTACACCTTC.

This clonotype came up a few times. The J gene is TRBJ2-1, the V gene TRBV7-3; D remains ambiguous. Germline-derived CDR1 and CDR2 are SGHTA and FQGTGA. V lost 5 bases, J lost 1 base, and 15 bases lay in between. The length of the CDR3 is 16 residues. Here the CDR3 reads CASSPQTLTSYNEQFF. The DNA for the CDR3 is TGTGCCAGCAGCCCCCAGACTCTAACTTCCTACAATGAGCAGTTCTTC.

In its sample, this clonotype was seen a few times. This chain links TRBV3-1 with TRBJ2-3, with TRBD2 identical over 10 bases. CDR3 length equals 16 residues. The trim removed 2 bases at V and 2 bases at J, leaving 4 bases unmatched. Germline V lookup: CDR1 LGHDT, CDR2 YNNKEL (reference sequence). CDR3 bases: TGTGCCAGCAGCCAACGGACTAGCGGCCACACAGATACGCAGTATTTT. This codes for CASSQRTSGHTDTQYF.

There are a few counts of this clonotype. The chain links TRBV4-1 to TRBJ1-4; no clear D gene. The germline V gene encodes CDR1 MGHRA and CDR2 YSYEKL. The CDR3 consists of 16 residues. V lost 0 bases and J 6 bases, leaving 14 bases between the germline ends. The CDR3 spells CASSQENRGGHEKLFF. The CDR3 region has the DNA TGCGCCAGCAGCCAAGAGAATCGGGGAGGACATGAAAAACTGTTTTTT.

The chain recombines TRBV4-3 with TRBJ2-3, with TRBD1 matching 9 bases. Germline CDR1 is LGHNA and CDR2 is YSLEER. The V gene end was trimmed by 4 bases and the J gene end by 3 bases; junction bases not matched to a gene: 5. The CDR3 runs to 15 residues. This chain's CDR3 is CASSPGQGFTDTQYF. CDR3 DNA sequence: TGCGCCAGCAGCCCGGGACAGGGATTTACAGATACGCAGTATTTT.

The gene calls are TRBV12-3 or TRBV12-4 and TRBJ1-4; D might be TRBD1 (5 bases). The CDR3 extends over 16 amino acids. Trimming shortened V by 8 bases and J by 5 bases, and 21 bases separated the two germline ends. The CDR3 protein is CASAAQAGLKNEKLFF. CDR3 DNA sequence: TGTGCCAGCGCTGCGCAGGCAGGGCTCAAAAATGAAAAACTGTTTTTT.

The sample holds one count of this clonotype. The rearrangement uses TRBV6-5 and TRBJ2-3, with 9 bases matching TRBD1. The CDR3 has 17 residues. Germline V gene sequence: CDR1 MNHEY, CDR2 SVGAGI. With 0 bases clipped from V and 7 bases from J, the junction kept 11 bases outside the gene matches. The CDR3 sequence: CASSYSGQGVFANTQYF. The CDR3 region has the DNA TGTGCCAGCAGTTACTCGGGACAGGGTGTTTTTGCAAATACGCAGTATTTT.

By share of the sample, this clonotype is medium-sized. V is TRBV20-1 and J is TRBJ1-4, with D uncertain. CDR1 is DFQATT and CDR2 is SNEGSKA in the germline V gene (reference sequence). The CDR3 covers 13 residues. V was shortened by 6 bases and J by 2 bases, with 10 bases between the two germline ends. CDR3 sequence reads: CSALPDTNEKLFF. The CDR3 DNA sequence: TGCAGTGCCCTACCGGACACTAATGAAAAACTGTTTTTT.

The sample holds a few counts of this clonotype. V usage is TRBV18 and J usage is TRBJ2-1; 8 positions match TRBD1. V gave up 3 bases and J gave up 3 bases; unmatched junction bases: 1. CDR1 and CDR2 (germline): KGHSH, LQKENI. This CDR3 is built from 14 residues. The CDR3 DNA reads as TGTGCCAGCTCACCTGACAGGGGCTACAATGAGCAGTTCTTC. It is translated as CASSPDRGYNEQFF. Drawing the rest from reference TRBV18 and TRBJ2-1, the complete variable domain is NAGVMQNPRHLVRRRGQEARLRCSPMKGHSHVYWYRQLPEEGLKFMVYLQKENIIDESGMPKERFSAEFPKEGPSILRIQQVVRGDSAAYFCASSPDRGYNEQFFGPGTRLTVL.

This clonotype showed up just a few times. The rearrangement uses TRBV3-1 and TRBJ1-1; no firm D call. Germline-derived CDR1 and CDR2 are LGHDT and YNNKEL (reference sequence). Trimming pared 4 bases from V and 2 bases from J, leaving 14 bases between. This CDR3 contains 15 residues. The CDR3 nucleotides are TGTGCCAGCAGCCGCTCATCGACGGGTAACACTGAAGCTTTCTTT. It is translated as CASSRSSTGNTEAFF.

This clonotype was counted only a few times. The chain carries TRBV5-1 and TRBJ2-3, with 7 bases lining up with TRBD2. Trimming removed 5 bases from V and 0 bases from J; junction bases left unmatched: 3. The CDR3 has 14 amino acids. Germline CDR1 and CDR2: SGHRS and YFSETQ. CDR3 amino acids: CASRTSPSTDTQYF. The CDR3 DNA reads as TGCGCCAGCAGGACTAGCCCAAGCACAGATACGCAGTATTTT.

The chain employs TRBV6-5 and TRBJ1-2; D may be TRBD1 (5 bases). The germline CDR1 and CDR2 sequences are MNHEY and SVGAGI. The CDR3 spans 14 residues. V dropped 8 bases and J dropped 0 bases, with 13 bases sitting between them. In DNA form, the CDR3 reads TGTGCCAGCTGTCCGGGGGGAGCTAACTATGGCTACACCTTC. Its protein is CASCPGGANYGYTF.

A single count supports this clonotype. The CDR3 reads CASSPPSGGFNEQFF. The CDR3 coding sequence is TGTGCCAGCAGCCCTCCTAGCGGGGGGTTCAATGAGCAGTTCTTC. The J gene is TRBJ2-1, the V gene TRBV14, with 11 bases matching TRBD2. The germline CDR1 and CDR2 sequences are SGHDN and FVKESK. CDR3 length: 15 amino acids. V shed 4 bases, J shed 6 bases, and the junction held 5 bases outside the gene matches.